The TCR beta chain under discussion was sequenced for a study of blood T cells in healthy people across ages. Then a second PCR, running roughly 7 to 11 cycles, was carried out with a sample-barcoded 5' primer and a J-beta primer mix. TCRdb redid the calling of the 5' RACE reads with MiXCR, one entry per CDR3 protein. The repertoire has hundreds of thousands of distinct CDR3 sequences, roughly 25% of them found once; the top ten carry 9% to 9.5%. This CDR3 is built from 13 residues. The sample was also reused in another study, on T cells of mothers and their children. As reported in that work: Samples were provided by three healthy Caucasian mothers and their six children.

This chain joins TRBV12-3 or TRBV12-4 and TRBJ2-1; no clear D gene. The end of the DNA is better explained by TRBJ2-7, so the J call may be wrong. Sequenced: blood. The TCR comes from a boy younger than 18 in good health. In DNA, the CDR3 is TGTGCCAGCAGTTTAGGTTGGGGTGGCGAGCAGTACTTC. It is translated as CASSLGWGGEQYF.